What follows is one TCR beta chain and its context. Its antigen remains unknown. The CDR3 sequence is 16 residues long. The germline V gene has CDR1 SNHLY and CDR2 FYNNEI. V gave up 5 bases and J gave up 0 bases; unmatched junction bases: 8. This specimen belongs to a study of T cells in pancreatic ductal adenocarcinoma. Findings and caveats of the study: Mean clonality was about 0.12 in tumors and roughly 0.068 in blood, not significantly different. The resected cohort was biased toward the minority with early-stage disease. Tumor samples had fewer productive templates and approximately 8-fold fewer unique clonotypes than blood.

Selected pancreatic ductal adenocarcinoma patients had undergone surgery without neoadjuvant therapy. Generated by immunoSEQ multiplex PCR, the TCRdb table keeps only in-frame clones and is missing some. This sample has around 100,000 clones, with more than 90% found just once. The rearrangement links TRBV2 to TRBJ2-7, with TRBD1 matching 9 bases. Material: PBMCs. The TCR originated in a human donor with pancreatic ductal adenocarcinoma. CDR3 coding DNA: TGTGCCAGCAGTAAACAGGGGGCAGGGCTCTCCTACGAGCAGTACTTC. This codes for CASSKQGAGLSYEQYF.